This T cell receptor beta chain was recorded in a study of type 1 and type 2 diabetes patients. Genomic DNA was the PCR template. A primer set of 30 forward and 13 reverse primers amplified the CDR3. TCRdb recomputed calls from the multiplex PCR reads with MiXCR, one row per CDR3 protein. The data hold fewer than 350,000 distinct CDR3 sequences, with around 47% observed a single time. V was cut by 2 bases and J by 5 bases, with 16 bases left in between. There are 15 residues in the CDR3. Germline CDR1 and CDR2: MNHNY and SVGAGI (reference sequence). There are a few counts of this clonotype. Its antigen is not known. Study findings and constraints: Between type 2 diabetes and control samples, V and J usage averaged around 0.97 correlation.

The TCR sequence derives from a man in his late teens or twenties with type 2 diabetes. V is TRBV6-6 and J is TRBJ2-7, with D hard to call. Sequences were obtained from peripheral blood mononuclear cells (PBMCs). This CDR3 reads CASSYDPEINDEQYF. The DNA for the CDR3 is TGTGCCAGCAGTTACGACCCGGAGATCAATGACGAGCAGTACTTC.